The rows below give T cell receptor beta chains drawn from one sample of a study of vaccination effects on CD4 cells after COVID-19. No antigen has been identified for these receptors. TCRdb's table, derived via immunoSEQ multiplex PCR, lists solely in-frame clones and lacks some. The sample lists about 47,000 clones; just over 70% were seen once. Sample: CD4+ T cells from PBMCs cultured without peptide, taken after COVID-19 vaccination. The source of these receptors is a human donor who received a COVID-19 vaccine. The CDR3 runs from the conserved cysteine through the conserved F or W. The order of the fields is V gene, clone size, D gene, J gene, CDR3 DNA, CDR3 protein. The D gene is left open where the match is weak. Some rows mark clone size as missing; the rest say once, few, many or name a class of expanded clone.

>TRBV19|.|.|TRBJ2-7
TGTGCCAGTAGCAGGAGGCCGGGATTCTCCTACGAGCAGTACTTC
CASSRRPGFSYEQYF
>TRBV3-1/TRBV3-2|.|TRBD1|TRBJ2-7
TGTGCCAGCAGCCAAACAGGGGTTCAGGGCTACGAGCAGTACTTC
CASSQTGVQGYEQYF
>TRBV11-2|.|.|TRBJ1-1
TGTGCCAGCAGCTTAGTTGAGAACACTGAAGCTTTCTTT
CASSLVENTEAFF
>TRBV4-1|few|TRBD1|TRBJ1-4
TGCGCCAGCAGTAGGGGGCTGGGTGAAAAACTGTTTTTT
CASSRGLGEKLFF
>TRBV10-3|.|.|TRBJ2-1
TGTGCCATCAGTGATCTTCCCTACAATGAGCAGTTCTTC
CAISDLPYNEQFF
>TRBV6-4|few|TRBD1|TRBJ2-1
TGTGCCAGCAGTGATAACAGGGGAGACAATGAGCAGTTCTTC
CASSDNRGDNEQFF
>TRBV12-5|.|.|TRBJ1-6
TGTGCTAGTCGGGGGGTGCATAATTCACCCCTCCACTTT
CASRGVHNSPLHF
>TRBV9|.|.|TRBJ2-7
TGTGCCAGCAGCGTCCGGGGGCAGGGCTACGAGCAGTACTTC
CASSVRGQGYEQYF
>TRBV2|.|.|TRBJ1-5
TGTGCCAGCAGTCTACAGGGTCAGCCCCAGCATTTT
CASSLQGQPQHF
>TRBV30|.|.|TRBJ2-5
TGTGCCTGGAGTCCCGGACCAGGGCTAGAGACCCAGTACTTC
CAWSPGPGLETQYF
>TRBV28|.|.|TRBJ2-3
TGTGCCAGCAGGGTGGGGGAGCCCCGCACAGATACGCAGTATTTT
CASRVGEPRTDTQYF
>TRBV11-2|.|.|TRBJ2-3
TGTGCCAGCAGGACAGGACCTGGGGATACGCAGTATTTT
CASRTGPGDTQYF
>TRBV7-9|.|TRBD1|TRBJ1-4
TGTGCCAGCAGTACCGGGACAGGAGATGCTGAAAAACTGTTTTTT
CASSTGTGDAEKLFF
>TRBV19|once|TRBD1|TRBJ1-2
TGTGCCAGTAGCTGGGGACAGGAGAGGGGCTACACCTTC
CASSWGQERGYTF
>TRBV19|.|TRBD1|TRBJ2-6
TGTGCCAGTAGTATAGAACTGGGACAGGGGACCTCTGGGGCCAACGTCCTGACTTTC
CASSIELGQGTSGANVLTF
>TRBV4-1|once|.|TRBJ2-3
TGCGCCAGCAGCCAAGAAAGCCCAGATACGCAGTATTTT
CASSQESPDTQYF
>TRBV13|.|TRBD2|TRBJ2-1
TGTGCCAGCAGCTTAGGGGCCCTGACTAGCGGCTACAATGAGCAGTTCTTC
CASSLGALTSGYNEQFF
>TRBV6-5|few|.|TRBJ2-3
TGTGCCAGCAACACAGGACTCACAGATACGCAGTATTTT
CASNTGLTDTQYF
>TRBV10-1|.|TRBD2|TRBJ2-3
TGCGCCAGCAGTGAGTCGAGCTCAAGCGGGAGGACAGATACGCAGTATTTT
CASSESSSSGRTDTQYF
>TRBV5-1|.|TRBD2|TRBJ2-7
TGCGCCAGCAGCTCCACTAGCGGGTCCTACGAGCAGTACTTC
CASSSTSGSYEQYF
>TRBV18|.|.|TRBJ2-5
TGTGCCAGCTCAACCCCGGGACTGGCAAGAGAGACCCAGTACTTC
CASSTPGLARETQYF
>TRBV12-3/TRBV12-4|.|.|TRBJ1-1
TGTGCCAGCAGAATCGTTATGAACACTGAAGCTTTCTTT
CASRIVMNTEAFF
>TRBV18|.|.|TRBJ1-3
TGTGCCAGCTCACTCCCTGGAAACACCATATATTTT
CASSLPGNTIYF
>TRBV5-1|once|TRBD2|TRBJ2-7
TGCGCCAGCAGCTTAACGGGACTAGCGAGCGAGCAGTACTTC
CASSLTGLASEQYF
>TRBV7-9|few|.|TRBJ1-6
TGTGCCAGCAGCTTTGTTCAGGGTGGATATTCACCCCTCCACTTT
CASSFVQGGYSPLHF
>TRBV15|.|.|TRBJ2-1
TGTGCCACCAGCATAGAGATAGCTAGCCTTGAGCAGTTCTTC
CATSIEIASLEQFF
>TRBV5-1|.|TRBD2|TRBJ2-1
TGCGCCAGCAGCCCCCCCGGGACTAGCGGGACCGGGGAGCAGTTCTTC
CASSPPGTSGTGEQFF
>TRBV15|.|.|TRBJ1-4
TGTGCCACCAGCAGACAAACCCCGGGACCTAATGAAAAACTGTTTTTT
CATSRQTPGPNEKLFF
>TRBV19|.|.|TRBJ2-7
TGTGCCAGTAGTGAGGGACCAAGTGAGCAGTACTTC
CASSEGPSEQYF
>TRBV10-3|.|TRBD1|TRBJ1-1
TGTGCCATCAGTGGGACAGGGAACACTGAAGCTTTCTTT
CAISGTGNTEAFF
>TRBV10-3|medium-sized|.|TRBJ2-1
TGTGCCATCAGTGAGTCGATGAATAAGGCGGTCTCCTACAATGAGCAGTTCTTC
CAISESMNKAVSYNEQFF
>TRBV27|.|.|TRBJ2-1
TGTGCCAGCAGTTTTTACAGGGATTCTGCCAATGAGCAGTTCTTC
CASSFYRDSANEQFF
>TRBV25-1|.|.|TRBJ2-6
TGTGCCAGCAGTGGACTGGGGGCTGGGGCCAACGTCCTGACTTTC
CASSGLGAGANVLTF
>TRBV4-2|.|TRBD1|TRBJ1-2
TGTGCCAGCAGCCAAGATCAGGGGGTTGGCTACACCTTC
CASSQDQGVGYTF
>TRBV6-5|.|.|TRBJ1-1
TGTGCCAGCGGGTGGGTGGGGGACACTGAAGCTTTCTTT
CASGWVGDTEAFF
>TRBV18|few|.|TRBJ1-1
TGTGCCAGCTCACCACCCCAAGGTTTCGAGGTCGACACTGAAGCTTTCTTT
CASSPPQGFEVDTEAFF
>TRBV30|few|TRBD1|TRBJ2-5
TGTGCCTTTAGACAGGGTCCCCAAGAGACCCAGTACTTC
CAFRQGPQETQYF
>TRBV19|few|TRBD1|TRBJ1-5
TGTGCCAGTAGGGCGGGGACAGGGGATCAGCCCCAGCATTTT
CASRAGTGDQPQHF
>TRBV5-4|.|.|TRBJ2-7
TGTGCCAGCAGCCCTGGACAGACCTCCTACGAGCAGTACTTC
CASSPGQTSYEQYF
>TRBV24-1|.|.|TRBJ1-5
TGTGCCACCAGTGATTTAACAGGGAATCAGCCCCAGCATTTT
CATSDLTGNQPQHF
>TRBV19|.|TRBD1|TRBJ2-7
TGTGCCAGTAGTATAGATGTCCGGGACAGGGGGAGTACAGGGCAGTACTTC
CASSIDVRDRGSTGQYF
>TRBV9|.|TRBD2|TRBJ2-3
TGTGCCAGCAGCGCGCGGGACTATAACACAGATACGCAGTATTTT
CASSARDYNTDTQYF
>TRBV14|.|.|TRBJ2-7
TGTGCCAGCAGCCACCCAAGAAGGCGGTACGAGCAGTACTTC
CASSHPRRRYEQYF
>TRBV5-1|.|.|TRBJ2-7
TGCGCCAGCAGCTTGCTGATGAGTACCGGGCCGGATACCTACGAGCAGTACTTC
CASSLLMSTGPDTYEQYF
>TRBV19|.|TRBD2|TRBJ2-3
TGTGCCAGTAGTATAAGCATCGGTGGGGGGGGCACAGATACGCAGTATTTT
CASSISIGGGGTDTQYF
>TRBV25-1|few|.|TRBJ1-5
TGTGCCAGCAGTGGCAGGGGTCAGCCCCAGCATTTT
CASSGRGQPQHF
>TRBV6-5|.|TRBD1|TRBJ1-4
TGTGCCAGCAGTTACCGGGACAGCAGGAATGAAAAACTGTTTTTT
CASSYRDSRNEKLFF
>TRBV5-1|.|.|TRBJ1-2
TGCGCCAGCAGCTTTCACAGGGAATCGGTTGGCTACACCTTC
CASSFHRESVGYTF
>TRBV3-1/TRBV3-2|.|.|TRBJ1-2
TGTGCCAGCAGCCAAGTACAGGGTATAGTCGGCGGTGGCTACACCTTC
CASSQVQGIVGGGYTF
>TRBV20-1|.|.|TRBJ1-6
TGCAGTGCTAGTAGCAAGAAAAATTCACCCCTCCACTTT
CSASSKKNSPLHF
>TRBV12-3/TRBV12-4|.|TRBD1|TRBJ1-2
TGTGCCAGCAGAGGGACAGGGGATGGCTACACCTTC
CASRGTGDGYTF
>TRBV5-1|.|.|TRBJ1-2
TGCGCCAGCAGCTTGCCCGCGAACTATGGCTACACCTTC
CASSLPANYGYTF
>TRBV7-9|.|TRBD2|TRBJ2-5
TGTGCCAGCACCATGGGGCTAGCGGACTCGGGGACCCAGTACTTC
CASTMGLADSGTQYF
>TRBV2|.|TRBD1|TRBJ1-2
TGTGCCATTCGGCTCAGCGCCGGGACAGTCAACTATGGCTACACCTTC
CAIRLSAGTVNYGYTF
>TRBV29-1|.|TRBD2|TRBJ2-1
TGCAGCGTTGTTGGCGGGAGCTCCTACAATGAGCAGTTCTTC
CSVVGGSSYNEQFF
>TRBV27|.|.|TRBJ1-2
TGTGCCAGCTCGCGCGGGGGGGTTCGCGGCTATGGCTACACCTTC
CASSRGGVRGYGYTF
>TRBV6-1|.|TRBD1|TRBJ1-2
TGTGCCAGCAGTGTATTTCGCACAGGGGGGGACTATGGCTACACCTTC
CASSVFRTGGDYGYTF
>TRBV7-7|.|.|TRBJ2-2
TGTGCCAGCAGCTTCCGGGATTGGCCGTCCGGGGAGCTGTTTTTT
CASSFRDWPSGELFF
>TRBV2|.|.|TRBJ1-2
TGTGCCAGCATAGGAGAACCTAAAATCTATGGCTACACCTTC
CASIGEPKIYGYTF